This T cell receptor beta chain stems from a study of cytomegalovirus exposure and HLA in healthy donors. PCR employed 60 Vbeta and 13 Jbeta primers. Some clones are missing from TCRdb's copy, which holds only in-frame ones; the method was immunoSEQ multiplex PCR. The repertoire holds 200,000 or so clones, with more than 75% as singletons. Whole-study findings and limits: An assumption of roughly uniform sequencing depth across donors underlay the presence/absence analyses.

With 7 bases clipped from V and 6 bases from J, the junction kept 4 bases outside the gene matches. The CDR3 extends over 13 amino acids. The germline CDR1 and CDR2 sequences are MNHEY and SVGAGI. As to this clone: Its antigen remains unidentified.

V and J are TRBV6-5 and TRBJ1-5, with 9 bases that match TRBD1. Source material: PBMCs. The sequence was collected from a male donor in good health and CMV-seropositive. CDR3 in amino acids: CASKQGAVQPQHF. CDR3 sequence (DNA): TGTGCCAGCAAACAGGGGGCTGTTCAGCCCCAGCATTTT.